Each of the 10 T cell receptor beta chains below was sequenced from the same sample in a study of regulatory T cells in long-lasting Graves disease. In building TCR beta libraries, iRepertoire HTBI primers were used together with Arm-PCR of CDR3 regions. In TCRdb, the multiplex PCR reads were re-called with MiXCR into one record per CDR3 protein. The sample has 600,000 to 800,000 distinct CDR3 sequences, around 32% seen once. Time point reported: persistent/refractory GD, antithyroid drugs over 5 years with positive TRAb. Isolated PBMC RNA provided the starting material for the TCR library. The sequencing used peripheral blood mononuclear cells (PBMCs), collected when the disease was refractory, from a patient treated with antithyroid drugs. These receptors originate from a female donor with Graves disease.

This clonotype has just a few counts. The rearrangement joins TRBV7-9 to TRBJ2-5, with 9 bases that match TRBD2. V was pared by 1 base and J by 6 bases, with 12 bases of the junction left unmatched. Germline CDR1 reads SEHNR; CDR2 reads FQNEAQ (reference sequence). CDR3 length: 17 amino acids. This CDR3 is CASSLEAWREGLKTQYF. In DNA, the CDR3 is TGTGCCAGCAGCTTAGAGGCGTGGCGGGAGGGCCTAAAGACCCAGTACTTC.

V gene TRBV2 combines with J gene TRBJ1-2; tentative D call: TRBD1 (5 bases). Germline CDR1 and CDR2: SNHLY and FYNNEI. Trimming left V 1 base short and J 5 bases short, with 14 bases between. CDR3 length equals 15 residues. CDR3: CASSEDRPGSYGYTF. For the CDR3, the DNA is TGTGCCAGCAGTGAAGACAGGCCCGGCAGTTATGGCTACACCTTC.

This clonotype has more than one count but fewer than ten. The J gene is TRBJ1-5, the V gene TRBV28; no firm D call. This CDR3 is built from 12 residues. V was pared by 7 bases and J by 6 bases, with 10 bases between. From germline, CDR1 is MDHEN and CDR2 SYDVKM. The CDR3 DNA reads as TGTGCCAGCACCACCAATCCTCAGCCCCAGCATTTT. Translation gives CASTTNPQPQHF.

This clonotype was observed at least ten times. This chain uses TRBV30 with TRBJ2-5, with D maybe TRBD2 (6 bases). Germline lookup yields CDR1 GTSNPN and CDR2 SVGIG (reference sequence). The CDR3 extends over 12 amino acids. V lost 3 bases to trimming and J lost 5 bases, with 10 bases between them. In DNA form, the CDR3 reads TGTGCCTGGAGCGGCGGGGACGAGACCCAGTACTTC. This encodes CAWSGGDETQYF. Full variable domain (outside the CDR3, taken from reference TRBV30 and TRBJ2-5): SQTIHQWPATLVQPVGSPLSLECTVEGTSNPNLYWYRQAAGRGLQLLFYSVGIGQISSEVPQNLSASRPQDRQFILSSKKLLLSDSGFYLCAWSGGDETQYFGPGTRLLVL.

The chain recombines TRBV6-5 with TRBJ1-2; tentative D call: TRBD1 (5 bases). The CDR3 extends over 18 amino acids. Germline loops: CDR1 MNHEY, CDR2 SVGAGI. The V end lost 0 bases, the J end lost 4 bases, and 21 bases lay between the germline ends. The CDR3 DNA follows: TGTGCCAGCAGTTACTCGAGAAGGGTCCACAGGAGCAGCTATGGCTACACCTTC. This translates into CASSYSRRVHRSSYGYTF.

This rearrangement joins TRBV24-1 to TRBJ1-1; 7 nucleotides agree with TRBD1. The germline CDR1 and CDR2 sequences are KGHDR and SFDVKD. J gave up 4 bases and V 4 bases, and 5 bases lay outside the gene matches. CDR3 length equals 14 residues. The CDR3 nucleotides read TGTGCCACCAGTGAGACAGGGAAGGGCACTGAAGCTTTCTTT. Protein product: CATSETGKGTEAFF.

The chain carries TRBV29-1 and TRBJ1-3; possibly TRBD1 for D (5 bases). In germline, CDR1 is SQVTM, CDR2 ANQGSEA. Trimming removed 5 bases from V and 0 bases from J, with 8 bases in between. This CDR3 has 13 amino acids. The CDR3 protein is CSVLGDSGNTIYF. As DNA, the CDR3 is TGCAGCGTTCTGGGGGACTCTGGAAACACCATATATTTT.

In its sample, this clonotype was seen a few times. J is TRBJ1-5 and V is TRBV12-3 or TRBV12-4; a weak D match, TRBD1 (5 bases). Trimming pared 2 bases from V and 7 bases from J, leaving 12 bases between. This CDR3 is 14 amino acids long. CDR3 nucleotide sequence: TGTGCCAGCAGTTTAAAAGAGGGGCGGCAGCCCCAGCATTTT. Its protein is CASSLKEGRQPQHF.

Comments on this clonotype: Since a much larger clone is just one base distant, this may be a read error. The chain couples TRBV11-2 to TRBJ1-2; unclear D gene. This CDR3 comprises 15 residues. The V gene's germline CDR1 is SGHAT and CDR2 FQNNGV. Trimming shortened V by 5 bases and J by 3 bases, and 16 bases separated the two germline ends. CDR3 loop: CASSRGGWRDYGYTF. In DNA form, the CDR3 reads TGTGCCAGCAGCCGAGGAGGATGGAGGGACTATGGCTACACCTTC. Based on the CDR3 plus reference TRBV11-2 and TRBJ1-2, the full variable domain is EAGVAQSPRYKIIEKRQSVAFWCNPISGHATLYWYQQILGQGPKLLIQFQNNGVVDDSQLPKDRFSAERLKGVDSTLKIQPAKLEDSAVYLCASSRGGWRDYGYTFGSGTRLTVV.

The chain links TRBV2 to TRBJ1-1; 8 nucleotides line up with TRBD1. J lost 4 bases, V lost 4 bases, and 5 bases had no gene match. The germline gives CDR1 SNHLY, CDR2 FYNNEI. This CDR3 spans 14 amino acids. CDR3 in amino acids: CASSAQTGATEAFF. CDR3 DNA: TGTGCCAGCAGTGCCCAGACAGGGGCCACTGAAGCTTTCTTT.